A selection of T cell receptor beta chains follows, all from one sample in a study of blood T cell repertoires in COVID-19. TCRdb's table, derived via immunoSEQ multiplex PCR, lists solely in-frame clones and lacks some. Here the sample spans 35,000 to 55,000 clones, 85% to 95% being singletons. Sequencing was done on a sample of peripheral blood. These receptors came from a human donor in a cohort sampled during active COVID-19. Each CDR3 is given with its conserved first and last residue. A D gene is named only where the DNA matches it firmly. Clone size, where shown, is once, few, many, or a class for clones that have expanded.

clone_size	j_call	d_call	v_call	cdr3_nt	cdr3_aa
NA	TRBJ1-2	TRBD1	TRBV7-9	TGTGCCAGCAGCTTTGGGACAGTTATGGGCTACACCTTC	CASSFGTVMGYTF
NA	TRBJ2-7	NA	TRBV6-2/TRBV6-3	TGTGCCAGCAGTCGGGGGGCTGTCTCCTACGAGCAGTACTTC	CASSRGAVSYEQYF
NA	TRBJ2-7	TRBD1	TRBV5-5	TGTGCCAGCAGCTTGGGCCCAGGACAGGGAACTTACGAGCAGTACTTC	CASSLGPGQGTYEQYF
NA	TRBJ1-2	TRBD1	TRBV27	TGTGCCAGCAGTTTATGGGGACAGGGGCCGGGCAACTATGGCTACACCTTC	CASSLWGQGPGNYGYTF
NA	TRBJ2-2	TRBD2	TRBV3-1/TRBV3-2	TGTGCCAGCAGCCCCCGGGTAGCGGGAGATGGTTGGACCGGGGAGCTGTTTTTT	CASSPRVAGDGWTGELFF
NA	TRBJ1-1	NA	TRBV5-4	TGTGCCAGCAGCTTGGAGGGGGGGTACACTGAAGCTTTCTTT	CASSLEGGYTEAFF
NA	TRBJ1-2	NA	TRBV3-1/TRBV3-2	TGTGCCAGCAGCCAAGAGTCAGGGTACCATGGCTACACCTTC	CASSQESGYHGYTF
NA	TRBJ2-1	NA	TRBV4-2	TGTGCCAGCAGCCCTCAAGCAAACGAGCACAATGAGCAGTTCTTC	CASSPQANEHNEQFF
NA	TRBJ1-5	NA	TRBV6-4	TGTGCCAGCAGTGACTTCGGGACTCATAGCAATCAGCCCCAGCATTTT	CASSDFGTHSNQPQHF
NA	TRBJ1-3	NA	TRBV6-5	TGTGCCACAGGAGGGGTGGGAAACACCATATATTTT	CATGGVGNTIYF
few	TRBJ2-1	NA	TRBV9	TGTGCCAGCAGCCCCCCAAACTACGAGCAGTTCTTC	CASSPPNYEQFF
NA	TRBJ2-5	NA	TRBV7-8	TGTGCCAGCAGCCCGTCGTGGAGGGAAAAACGCCCAGTGACCCAGTACTTC	CASSPSWREKRPVTQYF
NA	TRBJ2-5	NA	TRBV5-4	TGTGCCAGCAGCAGGTGGACAGCCGAGTACCAAGAGACCCAGTACTTC	CASSRWTAEYQETQYF
NA	TRBJ2-1	TRBD2	TRBV6-6	TGTGCCAGCAGTTTAGCGGGGGGGACCTACAATGAGCAGTTCTTC	CASSLAGGTYNEQFF
few	TRBJ2-7	TRBD1	TRBV12-3/TRBV12-4	TGTGCCAGCAGTCACCCGGACAGGTACGAGCAGTACTTC	CASSHPDRYEQYF
NA	TRBJ2-5	NA	TRBV10-3	TGTGCCATCGGAGCAGGGGCTAGCGGATCCCAAGAGACCCAGTACTTC	CAIGAGASGSQETQYF
NA	TRBJ2-5	TRBD2	TRBV11-2	TGTGCCAGCAGCCCACGGACTAGCGGGAGGGTAAAGACCCAGTACTTC	CASSPRTSGRVKTQYF
NA	TRBJ2-4	NA	TRBV5-1	TGCGCCAGCAGCGAGAACAAAAACATTCAGTACTTC	CASSENKNIQYF
NA	TRBJ2-1	TRBD2	TRBV5-1	TGCGCCAGCAGCTTAGCGGGGGGAAATGAGCAGTTCTTC	CASSLAGGNEQFF
NA	TRBJ2-3	TRBD2	TRBV23-1	TGCGCCAGCAGTCAGGCGCTAGCGGGGGGGCCCAACCCTAGCACAGATACGCAGTATTTT	CASSQALAGGPNPSTDTQYF
NA	TRBJ1-2	NA	TRBV5-1	TGCGCCAGCAGCTTGGCTTCCGACAGAGCTTCGTACTACACCTTC	CASSLASDRASYYTF
NA	TRBJ2-1	TRBD2	TRBV6-5	TGTGCCATAACTCCTTTTAGCGGGAGCGGTGGTGAGCAGTTCTTC	CAITPFSGSGGEQFF
few	TRBJ1-1	TRBD1	TRBV7-3	TGTGCCAGCAGCCGACAGGGATTTAACACTGAAGCTTTCTTT	CASSRQGFNTEAFF
NA	TRBJ2-1	TRBD2	TRBV7-9	TGTGCCAGCAGCTTCAGCGGGGCCAGCTACAATGAGCAGTTCTTC	CASSFSGASYNEQFF
NA	TRBJ2-2	TRBD1	TRBV7-3	TGTGCCAGCAGCTCGGGACAGTACACCGGGGAGCTGTTTTTT	CASSSGQYTGELFF
once	TRBJ2-3	TRBD2	TRBV3-1/TRBV3-2	TGTGCCAGCAGCCAAAGCGGGGATCCCCCAGATACGCAGTATTTT	CASSQSGDPPDTQYF
once	TRBJ1-3	NA	TRBV11-2	TGTGCCAGCAGCTACCGGGGTTCCCAAATCTCTGGAAACACCATATATTTT	CASSYRGSQISGNTIYF
NA	TRBJ2-2	NA	TRBV19	TGTGCCAGTAGTATGCCCCCCGTGCGGGGTAAGAAACCCGGGGAGCTGTTTTTT	CASSMPPVRGKKPGELFF
NA	TRBJ2-3	NA	TRBV7-3	TGTGCCAGCAGCACACTACCTACAGATACGCAGTATTTT	CASSTLPTDTQYF
NA	TRBJ2-5	NA	TRBV30	TGTGCCTGGACCAGAACTAGCCGAGTACTAGAGACCCAGTACTTC	CAWTRTSRVLETQYF
NA	TRBJ2-6	NA	TRBV18	TGTGCCAGCTCACTAAGTCCACAGGCTGGGGCCAACGTCCTGACTTTC	CASSLSPQAGANVLTF